The TCR beta chain under discussion was sequenced for a study of identical twins. One entry per CDR3 protein results from TCRdb running MiXCR on the 5' RACE reads. The sample lists hundreds of thousands of distinct CDR3 sequences, about 18% occurring once. Looked up from germline, CDR1 is DFQATT and CDR2 is SNEGSKA (reference sequence). Trimming pared 7 bases from V and 5 bases from J, leaving 13 bases between. There are 12 residues in the CDR3. This sample also belongs to another study, concerning T cells expressing NK-cell markers.

This chain connects TRBV20-1 to TRBJ2-3; tentatively, D is TRBD2 (6 bases). The TCR was taken from a woman aged 18-29 years in good health. The sample taken for sequencing was PBMCs. CDR3: CSGTSYLDTQYF. The CDR3 nucleotides are TGCAGTGGCACTAGCTATCTAGATACGCAGTATTTT.